This T cell receptor (beta chain) was sequenced during a study of circulating and synovial CD4+ cells in juvenile arthritis. Only in-frame clones appear in the TCRdb table, and some are missing; sequencing was by immunoSEQ multiplex PCR. Seen here are approximately 36,000 clones, approximately 93% observed once, and the top ten hold 0.7%. Germline lookup yields CDR1 MGHRA and CDR2 YSYEKL. The CDR3 is 17 residues long. Trimming removed 1 base from V and 0 bases from J; junction bases left unmatched: 6. Study observations and caveats: Bulk blood CD4 samples held at least an order of magnitude more or fewer genomes than CPL. Bulk blood CD4 repertoires were more diverse than these. Compared with bulk blood, circulating pathogenic-like lymphocytes shared substantially more CDR3 sequences with synovial T cells.

As to this clone: Its antigen is currently unknown.

This receptor was identified in a human donor with juvenile idiopathic arthritis. The chain links TRBV4-1 to TRBJ2-7, with TRBD2 matching over 10 bases. The sample taken for sequencing was CD4+ T cells from blood. CDR3 coding DNA: TGCGCCAGCAGCCAAGGTGGAGCGGGGGGGTCCTCCTACGAGCAGTACTTC. It translates to CASSQGGAGGSSYEQYF.